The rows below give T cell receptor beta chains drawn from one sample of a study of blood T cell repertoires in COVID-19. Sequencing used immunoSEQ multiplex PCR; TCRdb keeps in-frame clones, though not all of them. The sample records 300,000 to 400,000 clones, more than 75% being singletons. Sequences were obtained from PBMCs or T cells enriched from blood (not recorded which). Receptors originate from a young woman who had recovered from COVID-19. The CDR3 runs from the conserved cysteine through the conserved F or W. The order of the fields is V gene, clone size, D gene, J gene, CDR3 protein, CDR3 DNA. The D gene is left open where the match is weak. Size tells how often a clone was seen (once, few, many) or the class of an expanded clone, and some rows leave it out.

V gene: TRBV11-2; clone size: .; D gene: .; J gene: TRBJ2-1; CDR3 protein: CASSSGHGGYNEQFF; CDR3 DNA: TGTGCCAGCAGCTCGGGACATGGGGGTTACAATGAGCAGTTCTTC
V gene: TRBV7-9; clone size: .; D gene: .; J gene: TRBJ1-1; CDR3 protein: CASGLGRNTEAFF; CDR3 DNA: TGTGCCAGCGGATTAGGTAGAAACACTGAAGCTTTCTTT
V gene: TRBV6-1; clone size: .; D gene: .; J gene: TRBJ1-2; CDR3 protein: CASSDPEGVHGYTF; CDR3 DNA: TGTGCCAGCAGTGACCCAGAAGGGGTTCATGGCTACACCTTC
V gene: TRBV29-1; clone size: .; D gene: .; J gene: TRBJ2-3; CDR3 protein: CSVAGDTQYF; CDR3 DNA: TGCAGCGTTGCAGGAGATACGCAGTATTTT
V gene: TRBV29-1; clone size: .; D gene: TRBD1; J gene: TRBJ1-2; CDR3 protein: CSVGGTGYPYGYTF; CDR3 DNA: TGCAGCGTTGGGGGGACAGGTTACCCCTATGGCTACACCTTC
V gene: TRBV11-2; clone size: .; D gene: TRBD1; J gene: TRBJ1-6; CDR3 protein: CASSARDSYNSPLHF; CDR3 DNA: TGTGCCAGCAGCGCCAGGGACAGCTATAATTCACCCCTCCACTTT
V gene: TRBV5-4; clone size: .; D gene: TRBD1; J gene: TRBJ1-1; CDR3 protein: CASTRQGAKRNTEAFF; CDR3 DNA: TGTGCCAGCACTAGACAGGGGGCGAAGCGGAACACTGAAGCTTTCTTT
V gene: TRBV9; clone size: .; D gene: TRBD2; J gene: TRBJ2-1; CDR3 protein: CASSPGGLASYNEQFF; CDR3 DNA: TGTGCCAGCAGCCCCGGGGGACTAGCCTCCTACAATGAGCAGTTCTTC
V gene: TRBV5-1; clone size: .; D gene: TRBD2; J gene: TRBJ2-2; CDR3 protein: CASSPTSGGPEGTGELFF; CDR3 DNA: TGCGCCAGCAGCCCAACTAGCGGGGGGCCCGAGGGCACCGGGGAGCTGTTTTTT
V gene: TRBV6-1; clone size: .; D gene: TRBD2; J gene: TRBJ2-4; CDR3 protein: CASSDSTWEGRFDIQYF; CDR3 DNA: TGTGCCAGCAGTGATTCGACCTGGGAGGGGAGGTTTGACATTCAGTACTTC
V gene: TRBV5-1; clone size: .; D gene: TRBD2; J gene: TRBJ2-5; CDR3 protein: CASSLAERGHGTQYF; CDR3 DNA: TGCGCCAGCAGCTTGGCCGAGCGGGGTCATGGGACCCAGTACTTC
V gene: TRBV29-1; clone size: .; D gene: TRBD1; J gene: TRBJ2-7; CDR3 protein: CSVPTGMNEQYF; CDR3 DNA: TGCAGCGTCCCGACAGGGATGAACGAGCAGTACTTC
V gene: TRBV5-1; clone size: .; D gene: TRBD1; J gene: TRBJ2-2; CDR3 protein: CASSPQGAINTGELFF; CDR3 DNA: TGCGCCAGCAGCCCGCAGGGGGCGATCAACACCGGGGAGCTGTTTTTT
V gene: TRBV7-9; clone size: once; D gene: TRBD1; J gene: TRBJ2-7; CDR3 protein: CASSRGQGMGEQYF; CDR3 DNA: TGTGCCAGCAGCCGGGGACAGGGAATGGGGGAGCAGTACTTC
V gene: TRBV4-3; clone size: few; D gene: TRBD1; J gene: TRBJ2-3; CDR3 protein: CASSQGQGAVDTQYF; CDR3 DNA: TGCGCCAGCAGCCAGGGACAGGGGGCCGTGGATACGCAGTATTTT
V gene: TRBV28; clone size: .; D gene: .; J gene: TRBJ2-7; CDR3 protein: CASSSRAYEQYF; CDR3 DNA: TGTGCCAGCAGTTCCCGGGCCTACGAGCAGTACTTC
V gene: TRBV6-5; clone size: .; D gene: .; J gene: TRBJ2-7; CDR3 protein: CASLSYEQYF; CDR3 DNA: TGTGCCAGCCTTTCCTACGAGCAGTACTTC
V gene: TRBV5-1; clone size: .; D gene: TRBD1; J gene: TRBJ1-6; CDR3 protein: CASSSLPGQYNSPLHF; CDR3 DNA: TGCGCCAGCAGCTCGCTACCGGGACAGTATAATTCACCCCTCCACTTT
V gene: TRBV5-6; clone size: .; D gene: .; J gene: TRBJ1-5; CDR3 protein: CASSLTGKDQPQHF; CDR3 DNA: TGTGCCAGCAGCTTGACAGGGAAAGATCAGCCCCAGCATTTT
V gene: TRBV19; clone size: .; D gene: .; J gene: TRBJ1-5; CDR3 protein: CASSRGGYSNQPQHF; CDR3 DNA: TGTGCCAGTAGCCGAGGTGGATATAGCAATCAGCCCCAGCATTTT
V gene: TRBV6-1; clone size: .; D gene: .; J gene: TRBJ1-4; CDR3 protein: CASSEGPEVATNEKLFF; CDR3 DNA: TGTGCCAGCAGTGAAGGCCCTGAGGTGGCAACTAATGAAAAACTGTTTTTT
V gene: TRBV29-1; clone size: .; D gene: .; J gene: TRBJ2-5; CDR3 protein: CSVEGGQLDSETQYF; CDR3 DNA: TGCAGCGTGGAAGGAGGACAGCTGGACTCGGAGACCCAGTACTTC
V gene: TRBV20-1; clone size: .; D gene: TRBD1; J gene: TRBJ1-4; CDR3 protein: CSASGQGAATNEKLFF; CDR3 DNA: TGCAGTGCTAGTGGACAGGGGGCGGCTACTAATGAAAAACTGTTTTTT
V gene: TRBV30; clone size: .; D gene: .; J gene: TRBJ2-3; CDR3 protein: CAWSRGGSTDTQYF; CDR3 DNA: TGTGCCTGGTCTCGGGGAGGTAGCACAGATACGCAGTATTTT
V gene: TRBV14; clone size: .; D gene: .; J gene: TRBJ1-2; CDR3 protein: CASSPWRRDYGYTF; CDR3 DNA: TGTGCCAGCAGCCCCTGGAGGCGGGACTATGGCTACACCTTC
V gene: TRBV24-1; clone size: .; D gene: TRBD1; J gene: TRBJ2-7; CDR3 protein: CATSDPDRYEQYF; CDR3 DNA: TGTGCCACCAGTGATCCGGACAGGTACGAGCAGTACTTC
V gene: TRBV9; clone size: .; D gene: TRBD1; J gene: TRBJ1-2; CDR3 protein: CASTLGQGENYGYTF; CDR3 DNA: TGTGCCAGCACCCTTGGACAGGGGGAAAACTATGGCTACACCTTC
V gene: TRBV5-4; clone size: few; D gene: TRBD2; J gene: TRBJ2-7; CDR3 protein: CASRFTGTSDEQYF; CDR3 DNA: TGTGCCAGCAGATTCACCGGGACTAGCGACGAGCAGTACTTC
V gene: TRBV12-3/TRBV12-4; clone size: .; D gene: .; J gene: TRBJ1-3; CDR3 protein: CASSSTGGNTIYF; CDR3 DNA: TGTGCCAGCAGTTCGACAGGAGGAAACACCATATATTTT
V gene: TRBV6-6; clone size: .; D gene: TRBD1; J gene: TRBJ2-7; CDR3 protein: CASRKRNRDRAYEQYF; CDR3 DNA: TGTGCCAGCAGGAAACGAAACCGGGACAGGGCCTACGAGCAGTACTTC
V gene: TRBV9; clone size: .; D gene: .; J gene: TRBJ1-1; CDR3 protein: CASSVGTTIGNTEAFF; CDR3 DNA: TGTGCCAGCAGCGTAGGAACGACAATAGGGAACACTGAAGCTTTCTTT
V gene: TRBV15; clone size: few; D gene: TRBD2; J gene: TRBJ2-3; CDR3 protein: CATSRPGLAGDTDTQYF; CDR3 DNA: TGTGCCACCAGCAGGCCGGGACTAGCGGGGGACACAGATACGCAGTATTTT
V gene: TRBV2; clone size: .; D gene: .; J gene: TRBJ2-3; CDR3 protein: CASSTLAGYTDTQYF; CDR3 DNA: TGTGCCAGCAGTACTTTGGCAGGGTACACAGATACGCAGTATTTT
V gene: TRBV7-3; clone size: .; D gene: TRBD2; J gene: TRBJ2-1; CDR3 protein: CASSMGLAGYNEQFF; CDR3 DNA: TGTGCCAGCAGCATGGGACTAGCGGGGTACAATGAGCAGTTCTTC
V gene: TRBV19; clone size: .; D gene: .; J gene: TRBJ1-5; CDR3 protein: CASSGGSHSGNQPQHF; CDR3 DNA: TGTGCCAGTAGTGGGGGCAGCCACTCGGGCAATCAGCCCCAGCATTTT
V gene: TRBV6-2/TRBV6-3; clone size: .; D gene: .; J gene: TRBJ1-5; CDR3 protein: CASSYGRDFGQPQHF; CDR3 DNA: TGTGCCAGCAGTTATGGGAGGGACTTCGGTCAGCCCCAGCATTTT
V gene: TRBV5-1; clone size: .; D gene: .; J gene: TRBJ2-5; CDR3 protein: CASSLVGVGETQYF; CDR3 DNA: TGCGCCAGCAGCTTGGTCGGGGTTGGGGAGACCCAGTACTTC
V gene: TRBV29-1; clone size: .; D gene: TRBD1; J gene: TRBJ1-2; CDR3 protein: CSVDNRGVGGYTF; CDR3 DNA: TGCAGCGTTGATAACAGGGGAGTTGGTGGCTACACCTTC
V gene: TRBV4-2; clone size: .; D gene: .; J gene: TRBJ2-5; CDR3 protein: CASSQGKGEFETQYF; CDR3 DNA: TGTGCCAGCAGCCAAGGCAAAGGGGAATTCGAGACCCAGTACTTC
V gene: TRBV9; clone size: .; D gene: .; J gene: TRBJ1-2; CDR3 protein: CASSVARDRYYGYTF; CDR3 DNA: TGTGCCAGCAGCGTAGCCAGAGACAGGTACTATGGCTACACCTTC
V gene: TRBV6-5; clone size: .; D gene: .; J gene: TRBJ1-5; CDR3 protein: CASRATGRSNQPQHF; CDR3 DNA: TGTGCCAGCAGGGCAACAGGGCGTAGCAATCAGCCCCAGCATTTT
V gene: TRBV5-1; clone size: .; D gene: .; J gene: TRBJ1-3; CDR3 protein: CASSLTPQGNTIYF; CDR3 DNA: TGCGCCAGCAGCCTGACTCCTCAGGGAAACACCATATATTTT
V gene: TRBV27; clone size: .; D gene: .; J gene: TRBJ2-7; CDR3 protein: CASSYGPSYEQYF; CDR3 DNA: TGTGCCAGCAGTTATGGCCCTTCCTACGAGCAGTACTTC
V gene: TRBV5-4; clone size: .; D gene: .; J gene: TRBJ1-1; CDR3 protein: CASSPGGVGGEAFF; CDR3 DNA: TGTGCCAGCAGCCCCGGAGGGGTTGGGGGAGAAGCTTTCTTT
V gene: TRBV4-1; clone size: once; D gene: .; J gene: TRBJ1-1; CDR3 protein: CASSQDMGMSLRGFGMNTEAFF; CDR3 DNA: TGCGCCAGCAGCCAAGATATGGGGATGAGCCTGCGAGGGTTTGGAATGAACACTGAAGCTTTCTTT
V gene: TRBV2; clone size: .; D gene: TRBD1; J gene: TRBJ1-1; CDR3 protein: CASSETDRAYTEAFF; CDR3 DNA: TGTGCCAGCAGCGAAACAGACAGGGCTTACACTGAAGCTTTCTTT
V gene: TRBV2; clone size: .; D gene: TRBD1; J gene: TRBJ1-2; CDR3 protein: CASNAQGRYGYTF; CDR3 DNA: TGTGCCAGCAATGCACAGGGGCGGTACGGCTACACCTTC
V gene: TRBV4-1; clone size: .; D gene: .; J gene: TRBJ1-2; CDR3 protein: CASSLVTGKANYGYTF; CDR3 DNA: TGCGCCAGCAGCCTAGTAACCGGGAAGGCTAACTATGGCTACACCTTC
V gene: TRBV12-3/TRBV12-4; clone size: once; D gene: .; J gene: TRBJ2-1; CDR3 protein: CASFPGINEQFF; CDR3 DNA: TGTGCCAGCTTCCCCGGGATAAATGAGCAGTTCTTC
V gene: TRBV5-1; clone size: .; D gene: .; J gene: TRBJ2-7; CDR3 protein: CASSLGTDKFYEQYF; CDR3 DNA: TGCGCCAGCAGCTTGGGGACGGACAAATTCTACGAGCAGTACTTC
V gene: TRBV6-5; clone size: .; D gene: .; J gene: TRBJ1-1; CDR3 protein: CASSFRENTEAFF; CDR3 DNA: TGTGCCAGCAGTTTTCGGGAGAACACTGAAGCTTTCTTT
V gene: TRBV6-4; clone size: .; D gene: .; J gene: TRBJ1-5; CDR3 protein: CASSDCTTGSNQPQHF; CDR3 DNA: TGTGCCAGCAGTGACTGTACGACAGGAAGCAATCAGCCCCAGCATTTT
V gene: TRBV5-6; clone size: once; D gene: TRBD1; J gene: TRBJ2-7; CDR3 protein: CASSLRTGRNYEQYF; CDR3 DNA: TGTGCCAGCAGCCTCAGGACAGGGCGTAACTACGAGCAGTACTTC
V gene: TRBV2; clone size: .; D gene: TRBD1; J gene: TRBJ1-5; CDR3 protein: CASMDRGAGQPQHF; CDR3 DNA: TGTGCCAGCATGGACAGGGGGGCTGGTCAGCCCCAGCATTTT
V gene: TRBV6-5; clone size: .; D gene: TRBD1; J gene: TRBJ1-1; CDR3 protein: CASSRDRGRTEAFF; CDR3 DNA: TGTGCCAGCAGTAGGGACAGGGGCAGGACTGAAGCTTTCTTT
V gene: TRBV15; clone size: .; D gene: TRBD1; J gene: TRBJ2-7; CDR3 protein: CATSDIDRGHSYEQYF; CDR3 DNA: TGTGCCACCAGCGATATAGACAGGGGTCACTCCTACGAGCAGTACTTC
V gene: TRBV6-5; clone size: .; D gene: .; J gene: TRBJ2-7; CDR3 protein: CASSYSAGALSYEQYF; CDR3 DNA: TGTGCCAGCAGTTACTCGGCGGGCGCCCTGTCGTACGAGCAGTACTTC
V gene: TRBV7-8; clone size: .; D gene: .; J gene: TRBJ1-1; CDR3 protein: CASRLGAVGTEAFF; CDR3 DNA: TGTGCCAGCAGACTGGGAGCGGTCGGGACTGAAGCTTTCTTT
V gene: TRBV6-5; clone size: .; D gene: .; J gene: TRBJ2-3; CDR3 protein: CASKPGTLSTDTQYF; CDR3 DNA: TGTGCCAGCAAACCGGGGACACTTAGCACAGATACGCAGTATTTT